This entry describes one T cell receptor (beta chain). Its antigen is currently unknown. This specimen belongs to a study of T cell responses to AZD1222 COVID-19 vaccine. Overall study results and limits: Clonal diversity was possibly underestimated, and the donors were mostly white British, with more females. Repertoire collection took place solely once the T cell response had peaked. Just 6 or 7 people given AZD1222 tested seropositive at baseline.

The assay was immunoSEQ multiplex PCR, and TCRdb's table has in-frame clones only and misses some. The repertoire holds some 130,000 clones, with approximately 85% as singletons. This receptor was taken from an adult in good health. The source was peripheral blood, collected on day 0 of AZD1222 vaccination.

CDR3 nucleotide sequence: TGTGCCAGCAGACAGGAAGAGACCCAGTACTTC. Protein product: CASRQEETQYF. The chain joins TRBV7-8 to TRBJ2-5; possibly TRBD1 for D (5 bases). V was pared by 6 bases and J by 3 bases, with 5 bases between. There are 11 residues in the CDR3. The germline CDR1 and CDR2 sequences are SGHVS and FQNEAQ.